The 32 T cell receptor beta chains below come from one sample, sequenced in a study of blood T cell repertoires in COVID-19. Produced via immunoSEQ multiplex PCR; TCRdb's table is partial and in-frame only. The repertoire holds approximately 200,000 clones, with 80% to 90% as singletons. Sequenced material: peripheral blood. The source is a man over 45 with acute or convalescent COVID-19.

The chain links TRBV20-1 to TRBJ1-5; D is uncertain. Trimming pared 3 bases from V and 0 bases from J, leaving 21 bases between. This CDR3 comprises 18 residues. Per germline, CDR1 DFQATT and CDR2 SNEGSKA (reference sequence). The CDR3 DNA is TGCAGTGCTAGTTCTTTAGGGAGAGCGGGGTATAGCAATCAGCCCCAGCATTTT. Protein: CSASSLGRAGYSNQPQHF.

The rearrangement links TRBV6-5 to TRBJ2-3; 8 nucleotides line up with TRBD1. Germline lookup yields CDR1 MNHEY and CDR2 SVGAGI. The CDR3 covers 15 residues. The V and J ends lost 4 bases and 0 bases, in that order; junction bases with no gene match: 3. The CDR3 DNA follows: TGTGCCAGCAGTTCAGGGGGCTTGAGCACAGATACGCAGTATTTT. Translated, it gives CASSSGGLSTDTQYF.

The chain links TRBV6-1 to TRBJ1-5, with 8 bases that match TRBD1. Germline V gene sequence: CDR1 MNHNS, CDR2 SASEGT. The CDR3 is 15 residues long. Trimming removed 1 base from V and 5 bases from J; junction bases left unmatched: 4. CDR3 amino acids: CASSEGQGFDQPQHF. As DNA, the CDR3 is TGTGCCAGCAGTGAAGGACAGGGGTTCGATCAGCCCCAGCATTTT.

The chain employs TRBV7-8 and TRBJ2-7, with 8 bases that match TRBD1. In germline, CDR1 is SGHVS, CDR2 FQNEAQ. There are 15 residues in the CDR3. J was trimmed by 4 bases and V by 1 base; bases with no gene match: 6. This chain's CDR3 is CASSLVGQGSYEQYF. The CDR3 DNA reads TGTGCCAGCAGCTTAGTAGGACAGGGTTCGTACGAGCAGTACTTC.

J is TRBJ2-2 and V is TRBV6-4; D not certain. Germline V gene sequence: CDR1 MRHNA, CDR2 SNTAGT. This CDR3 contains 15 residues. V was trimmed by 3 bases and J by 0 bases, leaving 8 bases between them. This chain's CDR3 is CASSEQASNTGELFF. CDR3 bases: TGTGCCAGCAGTGAGCAGGCGTCGAACACCGGGGAGCTGTTTTTT.

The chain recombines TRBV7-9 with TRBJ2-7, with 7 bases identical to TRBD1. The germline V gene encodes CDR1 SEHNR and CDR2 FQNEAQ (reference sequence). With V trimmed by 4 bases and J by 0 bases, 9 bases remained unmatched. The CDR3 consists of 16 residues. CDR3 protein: CASSSRDSSRSYEQYF. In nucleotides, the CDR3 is TGTGCCAGCAGCTCCCGGGACAGCTCACGCTCCTACGAGCAGTACTTC.

In DNA, the CDR3 is TGTGCCAGTAGTATAGCGGAGCGGGGTAGCGACGAGCAGTACTTC. Its protein is CASSIAERGSDEQYF. This chain links TRBV19 with TRBJ2-7; 7 nucleotides line up with TRBD2. CDR1 is LNHDA and CDR2 is SQIVND in the germline V gene (reference sequence). The CDR3 length is 15 residues. Unmatched junction bases numbered 8, after V lost 1 base and J lost 5 bases.

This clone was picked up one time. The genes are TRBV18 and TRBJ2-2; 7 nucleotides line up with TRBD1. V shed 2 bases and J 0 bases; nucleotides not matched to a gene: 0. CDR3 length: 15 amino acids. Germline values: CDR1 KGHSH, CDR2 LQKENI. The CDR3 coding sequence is TGTGCCAGCTCACCAGGGACAGCGAACACCGGGGAGCTGTTTTTT. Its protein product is CASSPGTANTGELFF.

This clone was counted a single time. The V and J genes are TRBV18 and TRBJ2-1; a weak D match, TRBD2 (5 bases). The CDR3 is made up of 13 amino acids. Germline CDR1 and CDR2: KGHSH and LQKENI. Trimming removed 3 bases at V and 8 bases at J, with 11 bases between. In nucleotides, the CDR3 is TGTGCCAGCTCACCTACGAACGGGGATGAGCAGTTCTTC. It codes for CASSPTNGDEQFF.

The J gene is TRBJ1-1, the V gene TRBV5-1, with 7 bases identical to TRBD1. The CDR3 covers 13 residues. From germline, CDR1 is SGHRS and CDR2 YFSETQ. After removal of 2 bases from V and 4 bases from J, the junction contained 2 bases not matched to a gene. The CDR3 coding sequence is TGCGCCAGCAGCTTCCAGGGGGGCACTGAAGCTTTCTTT. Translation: CASSFQGGTEAFF.

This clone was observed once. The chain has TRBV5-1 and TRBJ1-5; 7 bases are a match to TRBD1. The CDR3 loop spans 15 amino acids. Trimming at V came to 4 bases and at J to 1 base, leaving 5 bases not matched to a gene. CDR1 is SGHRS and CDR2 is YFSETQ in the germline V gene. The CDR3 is CASSPTGRSNQPQHF. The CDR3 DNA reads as TGCGCCAGCAGCCCGACAGGGCGAAGCAATCAGCCCCAGCATTTT. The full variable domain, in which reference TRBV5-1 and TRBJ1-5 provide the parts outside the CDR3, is KAGVTQTPRYLIKTRGQQVTLSCSPISGHRSVSWYQQTPGQGLQFLFEYFSETQRNKGNFPGRFSGRQFSNSRSEMNVSTLELGDSALYLCASSPTGRSNQPQHFGDGTRLSIL.

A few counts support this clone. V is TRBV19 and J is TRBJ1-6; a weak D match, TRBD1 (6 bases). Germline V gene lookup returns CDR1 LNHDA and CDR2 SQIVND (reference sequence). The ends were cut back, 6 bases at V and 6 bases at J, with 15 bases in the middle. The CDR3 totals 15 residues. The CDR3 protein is CASSGTPALNSPLHF. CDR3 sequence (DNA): TGTGCCAGTAGCGGGACACCGGCCCTTAATTCACCCCTCCACTTT.

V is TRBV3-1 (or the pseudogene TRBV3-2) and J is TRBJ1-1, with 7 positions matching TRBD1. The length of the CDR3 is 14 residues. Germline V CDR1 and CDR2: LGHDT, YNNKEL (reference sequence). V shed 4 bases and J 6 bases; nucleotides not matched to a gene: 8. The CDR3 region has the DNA TGTGCCAGCAGCCCCAGACAGGGTCACCCTGAAGCTTTCTTT. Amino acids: CASSPRQGHPEAFF.

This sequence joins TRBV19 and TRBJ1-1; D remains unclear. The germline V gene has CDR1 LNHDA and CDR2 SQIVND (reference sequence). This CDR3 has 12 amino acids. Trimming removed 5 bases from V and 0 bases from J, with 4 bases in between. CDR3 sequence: CASSYLNTEAFF. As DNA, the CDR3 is TGTGCCAGTAGTTATTTGAACACTGAAGCTTTCTTT. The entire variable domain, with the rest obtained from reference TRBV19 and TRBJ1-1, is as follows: DGGITQSPKYLFRKEGQNVTLSCEQNLNHDAMYWYRQDPGQGLRLIYYSQIVNDFQKGDIAEGYSVSREKKESFPLTVTSAQKNPTAFYLCASSYLNTEAFFGQGTRLTVV.

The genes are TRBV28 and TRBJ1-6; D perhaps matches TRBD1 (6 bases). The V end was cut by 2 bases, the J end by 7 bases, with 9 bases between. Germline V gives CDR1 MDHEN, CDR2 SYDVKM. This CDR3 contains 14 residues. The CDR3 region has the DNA TGTGCCAGCAGTTTACAGGGGTTCAATTCACCCCTCCACTTT. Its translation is CASSLQGFNSPLHF.

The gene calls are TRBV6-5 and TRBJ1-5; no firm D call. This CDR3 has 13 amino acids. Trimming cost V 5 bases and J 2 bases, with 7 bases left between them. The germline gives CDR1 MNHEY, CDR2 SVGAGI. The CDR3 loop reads CASSSRGNQPQHF. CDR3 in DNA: TGTGCCAGCAGTAGTAGAGGCAATCAGCCCCAGCATTTT.

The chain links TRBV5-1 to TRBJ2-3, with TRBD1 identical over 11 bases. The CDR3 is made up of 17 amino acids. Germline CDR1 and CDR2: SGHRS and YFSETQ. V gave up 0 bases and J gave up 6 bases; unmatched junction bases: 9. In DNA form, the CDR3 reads TGCGCCAGCAGCTTGGGAATGGGACAGGGGGAGTTGGATACGCAGTATTTT. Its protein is CASSLGMGQGELDTQYF. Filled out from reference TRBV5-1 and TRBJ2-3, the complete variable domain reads KAGVTQTPRYLIKTRGQQVTLSCSPISGHRSVSWYQQTPGQGLQFLFEYFSETQRNKGNFPGRFSGRQFSNSRSEMNVSTLELGDSALYLCASSLGMGQGELDTQYFGPGTRLTVL.

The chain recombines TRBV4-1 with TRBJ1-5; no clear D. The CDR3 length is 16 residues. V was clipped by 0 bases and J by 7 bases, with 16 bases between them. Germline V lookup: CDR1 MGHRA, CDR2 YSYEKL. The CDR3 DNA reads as TGCGCCAGCAGCCAAGAAGGGAGAGGGTTGGAGCAGCCCCAGCATTTT. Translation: CASSQEGRGLEQPQHF.

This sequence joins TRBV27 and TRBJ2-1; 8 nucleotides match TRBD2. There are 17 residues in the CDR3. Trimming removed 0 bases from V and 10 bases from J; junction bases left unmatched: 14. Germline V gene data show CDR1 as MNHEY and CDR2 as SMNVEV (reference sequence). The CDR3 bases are TGTGCCAGCAGTTTATCCTCGGGGCGGGGGGCCCAGGGGGAGCAGTTCTTC. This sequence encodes CASSLSSGRGAQGEQFF.

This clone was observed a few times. The CDR3 DNA reads as TGTGCCAGCAGCTTGGCGGGACAGTACTACACTGAAGCTTTCTTT. Protein: CASSLAGQYYTEAFF. The chain is built from TRBV5-6 and TRBJ1-1, with TRBD1 identical over 7 bases. The CDR3 runs to 15 residues. Germline-derived CDR1 and CDR2 are SGHDT and YYEEEE. V trimming: 0 bases; J trimming: 3 bases; junction bases outside the gene matches: 5.

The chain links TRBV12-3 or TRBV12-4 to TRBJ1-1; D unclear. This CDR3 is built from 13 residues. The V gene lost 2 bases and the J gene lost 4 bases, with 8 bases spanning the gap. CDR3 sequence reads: CASSLSGPTEAFF. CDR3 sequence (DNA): TGTGCCAGCAGTTTAAGTGGGCCCACTGAAGCTTTCTTT.

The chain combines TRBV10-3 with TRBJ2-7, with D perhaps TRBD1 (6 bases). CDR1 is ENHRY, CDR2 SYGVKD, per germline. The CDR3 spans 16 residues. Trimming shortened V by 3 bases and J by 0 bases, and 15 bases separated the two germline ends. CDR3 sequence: CAISDPPGTSSYEQYF. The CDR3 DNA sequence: TGTGCCATCAGTGATCCCCCCGGGACAAGCTCCTACGAGCAGTACTTC.

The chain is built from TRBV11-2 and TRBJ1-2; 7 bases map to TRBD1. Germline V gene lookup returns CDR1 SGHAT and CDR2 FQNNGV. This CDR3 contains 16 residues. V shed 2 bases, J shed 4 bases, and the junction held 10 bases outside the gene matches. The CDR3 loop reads CASSLLTGVRGYGYTF. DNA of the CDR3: TGTGCCAGCAGCTTACTCACAGGGGTTCGGGGCTATGGCTACACCTTC.

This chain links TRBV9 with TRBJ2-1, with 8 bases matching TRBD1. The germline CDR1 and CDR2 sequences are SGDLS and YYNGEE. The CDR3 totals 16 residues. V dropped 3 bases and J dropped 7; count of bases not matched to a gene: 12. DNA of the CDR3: TGTGCCAGCAGCGGCAGGGGGCAGGGCACCGGGAATGAGCAGTTCTTC. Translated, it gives CASSGRGQGTGNEQFF.

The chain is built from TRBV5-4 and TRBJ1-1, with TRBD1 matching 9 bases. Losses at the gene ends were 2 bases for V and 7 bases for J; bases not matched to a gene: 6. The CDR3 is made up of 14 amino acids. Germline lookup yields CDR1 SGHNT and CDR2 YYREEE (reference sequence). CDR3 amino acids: CASSFLGTGSEAFF. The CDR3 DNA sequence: TGTGCCAGCAGCTTCCTCGGGACAGGGAGTGAAGCTTTCTTT.

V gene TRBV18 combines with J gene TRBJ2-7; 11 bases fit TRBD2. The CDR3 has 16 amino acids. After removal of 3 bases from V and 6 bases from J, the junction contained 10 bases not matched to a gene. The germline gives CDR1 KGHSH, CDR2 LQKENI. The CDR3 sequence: CASSPFDTSGGFEQYF. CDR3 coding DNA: TGTGCCAGCTCACCTTTTGATACTAGCGGGGGATTCGAGCAGTACTTC.

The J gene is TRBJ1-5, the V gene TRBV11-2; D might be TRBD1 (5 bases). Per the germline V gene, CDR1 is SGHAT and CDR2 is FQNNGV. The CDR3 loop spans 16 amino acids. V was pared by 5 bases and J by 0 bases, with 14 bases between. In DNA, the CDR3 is TGTGCCAGCAGCCAGGGAGGCGGGGATAGCAATCAGCCCCAGCATTTT. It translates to CASSQGGGDSNQPQHF.

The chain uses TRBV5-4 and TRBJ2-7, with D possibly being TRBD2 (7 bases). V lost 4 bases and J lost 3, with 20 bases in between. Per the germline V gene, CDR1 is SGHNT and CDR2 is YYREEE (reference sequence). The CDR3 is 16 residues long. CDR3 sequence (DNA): TGTGCCAGCAGCAAAGGGGGGGTAAGTGAGGTCTACGAGCAGTACTTC. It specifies CASSKGGVSEVYEQYF.

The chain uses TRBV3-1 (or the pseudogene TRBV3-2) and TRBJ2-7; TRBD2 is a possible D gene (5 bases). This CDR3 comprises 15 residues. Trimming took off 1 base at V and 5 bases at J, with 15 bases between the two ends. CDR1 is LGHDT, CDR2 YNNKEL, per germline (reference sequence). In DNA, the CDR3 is TGTGCCAGCAGCCAAGTTTTTGGAGGCCTGAACGAGCAGTACTTC. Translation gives CASSQVFGGLNEQYF.

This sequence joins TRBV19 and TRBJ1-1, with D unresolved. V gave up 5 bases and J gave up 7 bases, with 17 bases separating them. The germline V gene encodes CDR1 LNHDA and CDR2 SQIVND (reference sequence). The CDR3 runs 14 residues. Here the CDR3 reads CASSRVQTNGEAFF. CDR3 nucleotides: TGTGCCAGTAGTCGGGTTCAGACGAACGGTGAAGCTTTCTTT.

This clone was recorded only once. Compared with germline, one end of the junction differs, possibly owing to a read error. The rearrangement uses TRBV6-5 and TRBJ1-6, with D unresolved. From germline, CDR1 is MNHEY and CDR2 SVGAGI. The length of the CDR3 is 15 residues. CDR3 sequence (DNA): TGTGCCAGCAGTTACTCGACAAGTGATAATTCGCCCCTCCACTTT. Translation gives CASSYSTSDNSPLHF.

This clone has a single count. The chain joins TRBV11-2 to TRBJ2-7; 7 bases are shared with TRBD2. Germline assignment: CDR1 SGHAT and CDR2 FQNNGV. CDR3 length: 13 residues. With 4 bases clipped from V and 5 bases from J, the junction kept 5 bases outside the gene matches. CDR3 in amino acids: CASSSLRGNEQYF. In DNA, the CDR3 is TGTGCCAGCAGCTCCCTGCGGGGGAACGAGCAGTACTTC.